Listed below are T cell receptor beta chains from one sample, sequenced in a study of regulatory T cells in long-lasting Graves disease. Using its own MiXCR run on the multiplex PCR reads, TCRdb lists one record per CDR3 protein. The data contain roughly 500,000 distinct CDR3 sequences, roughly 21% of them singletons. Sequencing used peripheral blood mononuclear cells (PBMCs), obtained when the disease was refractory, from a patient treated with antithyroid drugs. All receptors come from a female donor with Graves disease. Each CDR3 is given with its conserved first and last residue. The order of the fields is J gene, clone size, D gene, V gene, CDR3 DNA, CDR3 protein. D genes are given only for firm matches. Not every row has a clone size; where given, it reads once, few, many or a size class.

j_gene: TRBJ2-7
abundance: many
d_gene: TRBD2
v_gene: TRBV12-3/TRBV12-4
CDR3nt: TGTGCCAGCAGCCTTAGGGGACTAGCGGCCCACGAGCAGTACTTC
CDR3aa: CASSLRGLAAHEQYF

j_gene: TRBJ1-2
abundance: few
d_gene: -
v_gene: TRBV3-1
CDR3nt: TGTGCCGGCAGCCTTGGAGTGTTTGGCTACACCTTC
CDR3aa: CAGSLGVFGYTF

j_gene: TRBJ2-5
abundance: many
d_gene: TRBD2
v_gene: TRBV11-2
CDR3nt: TGTGCCAGCAGCTTAGGGCGGGGGGGCCGAGAGACCCAGTACTTC
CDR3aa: CASSLGRGGRETQYF

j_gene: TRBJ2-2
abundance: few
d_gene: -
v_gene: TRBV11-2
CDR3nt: TGTGCCAGCAAGCCAGGGACCGGGGAGCTGTTTTTT
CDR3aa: CASKPGTGELFF

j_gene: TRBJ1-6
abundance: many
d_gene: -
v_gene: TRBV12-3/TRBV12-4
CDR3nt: TGTGCCAGCAGGCTAGAAGGTTCACCCCTCCACTTT
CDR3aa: CASRLEGSPLHF

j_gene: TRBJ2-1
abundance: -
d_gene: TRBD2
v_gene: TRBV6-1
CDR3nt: TGTGCCAGCAGTCGATATCTAGCGGGAGGACCCAATGAGCAGTTCTTC
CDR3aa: CASSRYLAGGPNEQFF

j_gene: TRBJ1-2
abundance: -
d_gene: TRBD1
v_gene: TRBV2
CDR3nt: TGTGCCAGCAGAAGGACAGGTCCAAACTATGGCTACACCTTC
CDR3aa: CASRRTGPNYGYTF

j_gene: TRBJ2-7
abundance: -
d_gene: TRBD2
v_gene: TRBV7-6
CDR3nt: TGTGCCAGCAGCAGAGAACCGGGACTAGGGCAGTACTTC
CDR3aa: CASSREPGLGQYF

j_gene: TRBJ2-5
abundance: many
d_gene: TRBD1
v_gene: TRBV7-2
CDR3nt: TGTGCCAGCAGCTATGACAGGGGGGAAGAGACCCAGTACTTC
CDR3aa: CASSYDRGEETQYF

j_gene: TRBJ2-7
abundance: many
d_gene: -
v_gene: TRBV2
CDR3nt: TGTGCCAGCAGACGGACCGAAACTAGCTCCTACGAGCAGTACTTC
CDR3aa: CASRRTETSSYEQYF

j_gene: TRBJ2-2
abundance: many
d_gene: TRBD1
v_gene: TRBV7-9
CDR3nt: TGTGCCAGCGCCAGGGGGCCCGGGGAGCTGTTTTTT
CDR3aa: CASARGPGELFF

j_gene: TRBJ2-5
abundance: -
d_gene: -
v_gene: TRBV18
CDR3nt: TGTGCCAGCTCACCACGACTCACGGGGGAGAAAGAGACCCAGTACTTC
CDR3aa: CASSPRLTGEKETQYF

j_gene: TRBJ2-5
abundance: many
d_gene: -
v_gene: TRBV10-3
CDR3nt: TGTGCCATCAGTGACCACCCGGGACTCCAAGAGACCCAGTACTTC
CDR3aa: CAISDHPGLQETQYF

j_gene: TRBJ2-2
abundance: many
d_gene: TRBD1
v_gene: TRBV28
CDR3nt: TGTGCCAGCAGTCGGGACAGGGGGGACACCGGGGAGCTGTTTTTT
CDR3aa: CASSRDRGDTGELFF

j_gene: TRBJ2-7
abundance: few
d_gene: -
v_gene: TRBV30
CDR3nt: TGTGCCTGGAGTGTACGACAAGGGAAATACGAGCAGTACTTC
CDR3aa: CAWSVRQGKYEQYF

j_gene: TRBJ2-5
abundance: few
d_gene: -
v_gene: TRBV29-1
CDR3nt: TGCAGCATTGAAGTGAACACCGAGACCCAGTACTTC
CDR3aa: CSIEVNTETQYF

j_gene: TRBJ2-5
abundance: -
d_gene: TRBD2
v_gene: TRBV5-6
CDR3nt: TGTGCCAGCAGCTTGGGAGCGGGAGCTTCCCAAGAGACCCAGTACTTC
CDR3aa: CASSLGAGASQETQYF

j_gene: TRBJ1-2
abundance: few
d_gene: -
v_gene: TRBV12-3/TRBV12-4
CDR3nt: TGTGCCAGCAGTTCCGGGACGACCTATGGCTACACCTTC
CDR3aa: CASSSGTTYGYTF

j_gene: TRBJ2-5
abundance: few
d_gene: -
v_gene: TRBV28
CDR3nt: TGTGCCAGCAGCCCCTTCCAGGGTTACCAAGAGACCCAGTACTTC
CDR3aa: CASSPFQGYQETQYF

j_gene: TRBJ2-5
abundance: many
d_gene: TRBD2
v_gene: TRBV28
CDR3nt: TGTGCCAGCGGGCCCATTGTGATGGGACTAGCGGGGGGAAAGACCCAGTACTTC
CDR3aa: CASGPIVMGLAGGKTQYF